The 13 T cell receptor beta chains listed next were all sequenced from one sample in a study of T-cell reconstitution after alpha-beta-depleted transplantation in children. A library of TCRbeta sequences, prepared with unique molecular identifiers, was generated. TCRdb reprocessed the PCR reads via MiXCR and lists one record per CDR3 protein. Of tens of thousands of distinct CDR3 sequences listed, about 5.7% are singletons. The sample was PBMCs, mostly from graft donor cells, taken 60 days after TCRalphabeta/CD19-depleted stem cell transplant. These TCRs come from a female patient aged 2 to 10 who had a stem cell transplant for aplastic anemia, so the T cells may come from the graft donor.

This clonotype was recorded many times. V gene TRBV6-1 combines with J gene TRBJ2-7; TRBD1 matches at 7 bases. With V trimmed by 0 bases and J by 2 bases, 4 bases remained unmatched. Germline lookup yields CDR1 MNHNS and CDR2 SASEGT. The CDR3 runs to 15 residues. The CDR3 spells CASSEAGTATYEQYF. CDR3 DNA: TGTGCCAGCAGTGAAGCGGGGACAGCCACCTACGAGCAGTACTTC.

J is TRBJ1-5 and V is TRBV19; D is unclear. The germline gives CDR1 LNHDA, CDR2 SQIVND (reference sequence). This CDR3 contains 13 residues. V lost 3 bases and J 5 bases, leaving 8 bases between the germline ends. The DNA of the CDR3 is TGTGCCAGTAGTATGGGGAGGGATCAGCCCCAGCATTTT. Protein product: CASSMGRDQPQHF.

This clonotype was found a few times. The CDR3 loop reads CASTKRGEWKLFF. The CDR3 coding sequence is TGTGCCAGCACTAAAAGGGGCGAATGGAAACTGTTTTTT. This rearrangement joins TRBV2 to TRBJ1-4; perhaps TRBD1 as D (5 bases). This CDR3 region has 13 residues. Germline V lookup: CDR1 SNHLY, CDR2 FYNNEI. V dropped 7 bases and J dropped 11 bases, with 17 bases sitting between them.

V and J are TRBV12-3 or TRBV12-4 and TRBJ2-2; 10 bases are shared with TRBD1. The CDR3 totals 16 residues. Germline trimming cut 3 bases from V and 6 bases from J; bases unmatched to any gene: 7. For the CDR3, the DNA is TGTGCCAGCAGTTTGTATGGGACAGGGGATGCCGGGGAGCTGTTTTTT. This translates into CASSLYGTGDAGELFF.

This clonotype has a count of ten or more. The gene calls are TRBV27 and TRBJ2-5, with a weak D call TRBD2 (8 bases). Trimming shortened V by 5 bases and J by 5 bases, and 18 bases separated the two germline ends. The CDR3 is 15 amino acids. The germline gives CDR1 MNHEY, CDR2 SMNVEV (reference sequence). CDR3 sequence reads: CASSPWTSRGETQYF. The CDR3 DNA reads as TGTGCCAGCAGTCCCTGGACTAGCAGGGGGGAGACCCAGTACTTC.

This clonotype was seen ten or more times. This chain uses TRBV5-1 with TRBJ2-1, with D possibly TRBD2 on 6 matching bases. The germline V gene encodes CDR1 SGHRS and CDR2 YFSETQ. Deletions cut 4 bases from V and 7 bases from J, with 15 bases between. CDR3 length equals 14 residues. The CDR3, as DNA: TGCGCCAGCAGCAATCCTAGCGTTGGTAATGAGCAGTTCTTC. Protein sequence: CASSNPSVGNEQFF.

This clonotype was picked up many times. V gene TRBV7-9 combines with J gene TRBJ2-7, with 8 bases lining up with TRBD1. Germline trimming cut 3 bases from V and 0 bases from J; bases unmatched to any gene: 4. There are 15 residues in the CDR3. Looked up from germline, CDR1 is SEHNR and CDR2 is FQNEAQ (reference sequence). CDR3 in DNA: TGTGCCAGCAGCTTGGGGACAGGCTTCTCCTACGAGCAGTACTTC. It is translated as CASSLGTGFSYEQYF.

This clonotype appeared many times. V is TRBV27 and J is TRBJ1-4, with a tentative D call TRBD1 (5 bases). This CDR3 is 13 amino acids long. V lost 6 bases and J lost 10, with 15 bases in between. From germline, CDR1 is MNHEY and CDR2 SMNVEV (reference sequence). In nucleotides, the CDR3 is TGTGCCAGCAGGAAAGACAGACTCGGAAAACTGTTTTTT. Its protein is CASRKDRLGKLFF. The full variable domain, its missing parts supplied by reference TRBV27 and TRBJ1-4, is EAQVTQNPRYLITVTGKKLTVTCSQNMNHEYMSWYRQDPGLGLRQIYYSMNVEVTDKGDVPEGYKVSRKEKRNFPLILESPSPNQTSLYFCASRKDRLGKLFFGSGTQLSVL.

This clonotype was counted ten times or more. The chain is built from TRBV7-9 and TRBJ2-1; tentatively, D is TRBD2 (7 bases). Trimming shortened V by 2 bases and J by 5 bases, and 13 bases separated the two germline ends. This CDR3 is 15 amino acids long. Germline V gives CDR1 SEHNR, CDR2 FQNEAQ (reference sequence). CDR3 nucleotides: TGTGCCAGCAGCTTACGCGGGGGCGAACACAATGAGCAGTTCTTC. It encodes CASSLRGGEHNEQFF.

This clonotype was observed many times. This rearrangement joins TRBV5-5 to TRBJ1-1, with 7 bases aligning to TRBD1. The CDR3 covers 14 residues. Trimming cost V 4 bases and J 2 bases; bases outside gene matches: 5. Germline V CDR1 and CDR2: SGHKS, YYEKEE (reference sequence). The CDR3 protein is CASSRDRDNTEAFF. CDR3 nucleotide sequence: TGTGCCAGCAGCCGCGACAGGGATAACACTGAAGCTTTCTTT.

Ten or more counts support this clonotype. The chain is built from TRBV30 and TRBJ2-5; TRBD2 matches 10 bases. The length of the CDR3 is 14 residues. J was trimmed by 4 bases and V by 4 bases; bases with no gene match: 6. Germline V gene sequence: CDR1 GTSNPN, CDR2 SVGIG (reference sequence). This CDR3 reads CAWKPSGGVETQYF. In DNA, the CDR3 is TGTGCCTGGAAACCTAGCGGGGGTGTAGAGACCCAGTACTTC.

This clonotype has at least ten counts. V usage is TRBV24-1 and J usage is TRBJ2-3; no clear D. CDR3 size: 14 residues. Trimming left V 0 bases short and J 0 bases short, with 3 bases between. Germline CDR1 KGHDR, CDR2 SFDVKD. The CDR3 DNA reads as TGTGCCACCAGTGATTTGACTAGCACAGATACGCAGTATTTT. The encoded protein is CATSDLTSTDTQYF.

This clonotype was seen repeatedly, ten times or more. The chain recombines TRBV11-2 with TRBJ1-1, with D maybe TRBD1 (6 bases). This CDR3 has 15 residues. The V gene lost 4 bases and the J gene lost 8 bases, with 20 bases spanning the gap. Germline V gene lookup returns CDR1 SGHAT and CDR2 FQNNGV. This chain's CDR3 is CASSSWTALNVEAFF. In DNA form, the CDR3 reads TGTGCCAGCAGCTCCTGGACAGCCCTAAACGTCGAAGCTTTCTTT. The complete variable domain, with remaining parts taken from reference TRBV11-2 and TRBJ1-1, reads EAGVAQSPRYKIIEKRQSVAFWCNPISGHATLYWYQQILGQGPKLLIQFQNNGVVDDSQLPKDRFSAERLKGVDSTLKIQPAKLEDSAVYLCASSSWTALNVEAFFGQGTRLTVV.